A single sample is the source of the 7 T cell receptor beta chains below, sequenced in a study of cytomegalovirus exposure and HLA in healthy donors. Primers: 60 Vbeta forward and 13 Jbeta reverse. Sequencing was performed with immunoSEQ multiplex PCR; in TCRdb, only in-frame clones are kept and a portion is missing. The data hold approximately 160,000 clones, with approximately 81% observed a single time. Specimen: PBMCs. These receptors were taken from a boy between 2 and 10 years old in good health and CMV-seronegative.

V usage is TRBV27 and J usage is TRBJ1-4; TRBD1 aligns across 8 bases. There are 14 residues in the CDR3. Germline CDR1 reads MNHEY; CDR2 reads SMNVEV (reference sequence). J gave up 8 bases and V 6 bases, and 8 bases lay outside the gene matches. Here the CDR3 DNA reads TGTGCCAGCAGGGAAGTGGACAGGGCCGAAAAACTGTTTTTT. As protein: CASREVDRAEKLFF. The variable domain in full, with the rest retrieved from reference TRBV27 and TRBJ1-4, is EAQVTQNPRYLITVTGKKLTVTCSQNMNHEYMSWYRQDPGLGLRQIYYSMNVEVTDKGDVPEGYKVSRKEKRNFPLILESPSPNQTSLYFCASREVDRAEKLFFGSGTQLSVL.

CDR3 region: CASSVIANTGELFF. For the CDR3, the DNA is TGTGCCAGCAGCGTGATAGCGAACACCGGGGAGCTGTTTTTT. The gene calls are TRBV9 and TRBJ2-2; D remains ambiguous. The CDR3 length is 14 residues. The germline V gene has CDR1 SGDLS and CDR2 YYNGEE. V shed 2 bases and J shed 0 bases, with 5 bases lying between them.

The V call is TRBV2, the J call TRBJ2-5, with D perhaps matching TRBD2 (5 bases). This CDR3 has 11 amino acids. Per germline, CDR1 SNHLY and CDR2 FYNNEI. The ends were cut back, 8 bases at V and 11 bases at J, with 15 bases in the middle. CDR3 nucleotides: TGTGCCAGCTTGTTTGCTGGGGAGCAGTACTTC. This translates into CASLFAGEQYF. The variable domain in full, with the rest retrieved from reference TRBV2 and TRBJ2-5, is EPEVTQTPSHQVTQMGQEVILRCVPISNHLYFYWYRQILGQKVEFLVSFYNNEISEKSEIFDDQFSVERPDGSNFTLKIRSTKLEDSAMYFCASLFAGEQYFGPGTRLLVL.

The CDR3 spells CASSILSGRAGNEQFF. The DNA of the CDR3 is TGTGCCAGTAGTATTCTAAGCGGGAGGGCCGGGAATGAGCAGTTCTTC. The J gene is TRBJ2-1, the V gene TRBV19; TRBD2 aligns across 10 bases. The CDR3 has 16 amino acids. Unmatched junction bases numbered 9, after V lost 3 bases and J lost 7 bases. CDR1 is LNHDA and CDR2 is SQIVND in the germline V gene (reference sequence).

The chain is built from TRBV29-1 and TRBJ2-1; 11 nucleotides line up with TRBD2. Germline-derived CDR1 and CDR2 are SQVTM and ANQGSEA. V shed 0 bases and J 5 bases; nucleotides not matched to a gene: 9. This CDR3 is built from 17 residues. CDR3 residues: CSVEDFLTSGTDNEQFF. The CDR3 coding sequence is TGCAGCGTTGAAGATTTCCTGACTAGCGGGACCGACAATGAGCAGTTCTTC.

The chain links TRBV18 to TRBJ2-1; possibly TRBD2 for D (6 bases). This CDR3 region has 12 residues. CDR1 KGHSH and CDR2 LQKENI come from the germline V gene. V gave up 2 bases and J gave up 10 bases, with 9 bases separating them. The CDR3 protein is CASSPETREQFF. In DNA, the CDR3 is TGTGCCAGCTCACCAGAGACTAGAGAGCAGTTCTTC.

This rearrangement joins TRBV28 to TRBJ1-1, with 8 bases lining up with TRBD1. The germline CDR1 and CDR2 sequences are MDHEN and SYDVKM. V shed 7 bases, J shed 3 bases, and the junction held 10 bases outside the gene matches. The CDR3 consists of 15 residues. The CDR3 loop is CASTYGTGFYTEAFF. The CDR3 DNA follows: TGTGCCAGCACCTACGGGACAGGTTTTTACACTGAAGCTTTCTTT.